The clone carrying this TCR beta chain occurred once. The data were obtained in a study of tumor-infiltrating lymphocytes in primary liver carcinoma. The CDR3 spans 14 residues. The germline CDR1 and CDR2 sequences are MDHEN and SYDVKM. V gave up 5 bases and J gave up 8 bases, with 13 bases separating them. Germline DNA was extracted too, while blood RNA derived from unsorted whole blood. The authors made TCR beta cDNA from 450 to 600 ng total RNA with a constant-region primer. Slightly modified ARM-PCR with three nested multiplex PCR rounds yielded TCR beta libraries. With TRBV1-TRBV30 forward primers and a C-beta reverse primer, the first two PCR rounds were run for around 10 cycles each. TCRdb processed the multiplex PCR reads anew with MiXCR; each CDR3 protein has one entry. The repertoire holds about 310,000 distinct CDR3 sequences, with less than 75% as singletons.

The sequenced material came from peripheral blood. The rearrangement uses TRBV28 and TRBJ1-6; D gene ambiguous. This TCR was recovered from a middle-aged man with primary liver carcinoma and hepatitis B virus infection. Here the CDR3 DNA reads TGTGCCAGCAGTCCATGGACTGACGATTCACCCCTCCACTTT. As protein: CASSPWTDDSPLHF. The entire variable domain, with the rest obtained from reference TRBV28 and TRBJ1-6, is as follows: DVKVTQSSRYLVKRTGEKVFLECVQDMDHENMFWYRQDPGLGLRLIYFSYDVKMKEKGDIPEGYSVSREKKERFSLILESASTNQTSMYLCASSPWTDDSPLHFGNGTRLTVT.